The clone carrying this TCR beta chain was counted at least ten times. Its specificity is unknown. The data stem from a study of T cells in Graves' hyperthyroidism and ophthalmopathy. Study-wide points: Blood also carried most thyroid clonotypes expanded above 0.001. Separating ophthalmopathy from stable hyperthyroidism was achieved by a 13 V-J model.

Trimming removed 6 bases from V and 2 bases from J; junction bases left unmatched: 10. The length of the CDR3 is 16 residues. TCR beta CDR3 regions were amplified from RNA transcripts. HTBI primers drove first-round RT-PCR of the TCR CDR3. TCRdb reprocessed the multiplex PCR reads via MiXCR and lists one record per CDR3 protein. Of hundreds of thousands of distinct CDR3 sequences listed, roughly 40% were seen once; the top ten hold about 8.9%. Around 10 ml fresh peripheral blood yielded the PBMCs. The TCR originated in a man younger than 30 with Graves' hyperthyroidism. The sequencing input was blood. V is TRBV12-3 or TRBV12-4 and J is TRBJ1-5; 7 bases are shared with TRBD1. The chain's CDR3 is CASSRLTGRGNQPQHF. CDR3 bases: TGTGCCAGCAGCAGATTGACAGGGCGAGGCAATCAGCCCCAGCATTTT.